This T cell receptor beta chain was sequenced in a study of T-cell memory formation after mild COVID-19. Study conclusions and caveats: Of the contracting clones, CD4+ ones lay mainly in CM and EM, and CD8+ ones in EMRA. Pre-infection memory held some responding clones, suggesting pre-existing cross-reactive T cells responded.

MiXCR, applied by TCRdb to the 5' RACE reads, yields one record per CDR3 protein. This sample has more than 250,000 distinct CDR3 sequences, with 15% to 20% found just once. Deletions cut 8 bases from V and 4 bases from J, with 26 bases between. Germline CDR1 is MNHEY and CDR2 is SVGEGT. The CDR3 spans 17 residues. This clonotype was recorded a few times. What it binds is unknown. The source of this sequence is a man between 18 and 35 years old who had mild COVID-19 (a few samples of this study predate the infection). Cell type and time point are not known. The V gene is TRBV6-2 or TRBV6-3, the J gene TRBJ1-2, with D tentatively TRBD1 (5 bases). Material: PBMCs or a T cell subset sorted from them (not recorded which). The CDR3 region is CASHTPRGISGFYGYTF. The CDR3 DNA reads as TGTGCCAGCCATACACCCCGGGGGATATCCGGATTCTATGGCTACACCTTC.